The entry that follows covers one T cell receptor beta chain sequence. The antigen remains undetermined. TRB amplification used approximately 0.25 ug of peripheral blood genomic DNA. The record originates from a study of T cell clusters in autoimmune cytopenias. Germline V gene data show CDR1 as DFQATT and CDR2 as SNEGSKA (reference sequence). The CDR3 has 12 residues. Multiplex touch-down PCR amplified TRB using TRB-A and TRB-B pools in one tube. TCRdb reanalyzed the multiplex PCR reads and collapses them to one entry per CDR3 protein, without DNA. The sample's table shows 7,000 to 10,000 distinct CDR3 sequences. Study-level points and caveats: Clustering suggested that physiological T cell clusters were missing in primary autoimmune cytopenia patients. Healthy donors had roughly 2.9-fold more exclusive TRB clusters than active autoimmune hepatitis patients. A dominant lymphoma-associated repertoire apparently masked the cluster-lack signature in secondary cytopenia versus chronic lymphocytic leukemia.

This clonotype originated in a human donor with an autoimmune cytopenia or autoimmune hepatitis (not recorded which). The sequencing sample was made of peripheral blood. The chain has TRBV20-1 and TRBJ1-5. This chain's CDR3 is CSARTGFQPQHF.